The entry that follows covers one TCR beta chain sequence. Its antigen is as yet unknown. TCRdb used MiXCR to reprocess the reads, holding one entry per CDR3 protein. The top ten hold over 12% of the sample, which has roughly 990,000 distinct CDR3 sequences, roughly 31% seen once. Trimming removed 7 bases at V and 0 bases at J, with 10 bases between. The CDR3 has 14 residues. Germline loops: CDR1 LNHDA, CDR2 SQIVND (reference sequence). This record belongs to a study of T cell repertoires in cytomegalovirus infection. Findings of the study overall: What dominated the ex vivo response were HLA-C-restricted CMV-specific TCR beta clonotypes.

The specimen was cultured CD8+ T cells from PBMCs, collected from culture after CMV antigen stimulation. The chain employs TRBV19 and TRBJ2-1; D is ambiguous. The source is a human donor in good health (CMV status not recorded). Some clones in this sample may be carry-over from other donors' samples. The CDR3 DNA is TGTGCCAGTATGTCCGAAAGCTCCTACAATGAGCAGTTCTTC. The encoded protein is CASMSESSYNEQFF. The whole variable domain, remainder taken from reference TRBV19 and TRBJ2-1, is DGGITQSPKYLFRKEGQNVTLSCEQNLNHDAMYWYRQDPGQGLRLIYYSQIVNDFQKGDIAEGYSVSREKKESFPLTVTSAQKNPTAFYLCASMSESSYNEQFFGPGTRLTVL.